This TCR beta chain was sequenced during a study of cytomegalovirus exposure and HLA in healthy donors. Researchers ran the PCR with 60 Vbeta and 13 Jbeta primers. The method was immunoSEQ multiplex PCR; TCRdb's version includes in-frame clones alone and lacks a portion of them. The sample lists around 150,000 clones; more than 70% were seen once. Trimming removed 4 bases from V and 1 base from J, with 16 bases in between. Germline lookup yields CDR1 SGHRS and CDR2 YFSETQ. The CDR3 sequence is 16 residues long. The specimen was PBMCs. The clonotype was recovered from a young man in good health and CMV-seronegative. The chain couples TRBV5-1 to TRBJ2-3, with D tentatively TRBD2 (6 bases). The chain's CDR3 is CASSPGVRERTDTQYF. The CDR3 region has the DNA TGCGCCAGCAGCCCTGGGGTTCGGGAGCGCACAGATACGCAGTATTTT. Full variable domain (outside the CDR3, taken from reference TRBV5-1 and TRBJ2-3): KAGVTQTPRYLIKTRGQQVTLSCSPISGHRSVSWYQQTPGQGLQFLFEYFSETQRNKGNFPGRFSGRQFSNSRSEMNVSTLELGDSALYLCASSPGVRERTDTQYFGPGTRLTVL.